This note documents a single T cell receptor beta chain sequence. The CDR3 is made up of 15 amino acids. Losses at the gene ends were 0 bases for V and 12 bases for J; bases not matched to a gene: 8. Per germline, CDR1 SGDLS and CDR2 YYNGEE. The source of the sample is a study of PD-L1 blockade in urothelial cancer. The wider study: Beginning at some point between 2013 and 2014, patients received atezolizumab, given as 1,200 mg intravenously every 3 weeks.

The templates were synthetic TCR analogs, and they were spiked into each PCR. Here immunoSEQ multiplex PCR was the method, and the copy in TCRdb shows in-frame clones only, minus some. The table includes roughly 50,000 clones, approximately 90% detected once. The origin of this receptor is a man aged 55 to 70 with urothelial cancer. The sequencing used PBMCs, collected around atezolizumab (anti-PD-L1) treatment. The V and J genes are TRBV9 and TRBJ2-1; 11 nucleotides match TRBD2. The CDR3 loop reads CASSVVAGGPWGQFF. In DNA, the CDR3 is TGTGCCAGCAGCGTAGTAGCGGGGGGGCCTTGGGGGCAGTTCTTC.